The entry below describes one TCR beta chain. The antigen is not known. The assay was immunoSEQ multiplex PCR, and TCRdb's table has in-frame clones only and misses some. The table shows some 210,000 clones, with approximately 87% occurring only once. These data are taken from a study of cytomegalovirus exposure and HLA in healthy donors. Whole-study results and caveats: Subsequent analysis revealed that first-cohort TCR clusters tended to co-occur in the roughly 120 validation repertoires. The dataset shows that most TCR sequences were rare, while some public TCRs occurred in many donors.

The CDR3 is 12 residues long. Trimming removed 1 base at V and 8 bases at J, with 7 bases between. Germline values: CDR1 SGHRS, CDR2 YFSETQ. The specimen was PBMCs. The receptor comes from a woman under 30 in good health and CMV-seronegative. J is TRBJ2-1 and V is TRBV5-1; D gene ambiguous. CDR3 region: CASSLYEHEQFF. CDR3 nucleotides: TGCGCCAGCAGCTTGTACGAGCATGAGCAGTTCTTC.